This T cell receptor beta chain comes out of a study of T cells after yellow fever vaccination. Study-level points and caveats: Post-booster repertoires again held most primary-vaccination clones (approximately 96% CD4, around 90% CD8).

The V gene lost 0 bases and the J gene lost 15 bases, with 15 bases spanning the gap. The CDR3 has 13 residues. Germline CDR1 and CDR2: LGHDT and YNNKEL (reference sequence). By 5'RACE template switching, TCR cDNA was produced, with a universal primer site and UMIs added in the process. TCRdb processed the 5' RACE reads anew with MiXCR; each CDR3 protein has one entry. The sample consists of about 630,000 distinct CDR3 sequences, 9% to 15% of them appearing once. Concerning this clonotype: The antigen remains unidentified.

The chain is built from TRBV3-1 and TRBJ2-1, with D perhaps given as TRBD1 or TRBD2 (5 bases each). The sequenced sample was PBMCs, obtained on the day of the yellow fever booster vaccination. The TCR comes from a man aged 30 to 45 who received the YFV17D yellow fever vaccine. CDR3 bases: TGTGCCAGCAGCCAAGATGTTGGGGGAGCCCCGTTCTTC. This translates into CASSQDVGGAPFF.